This TCR beta chain is drawn from a study of technical replicates of blood from several donors. The length of the CDR3 is 17 residues. The junction had 11 bases not matched to a gene; V was cut back by 1 base and J by 3 bases. Germline V gene data show CDR1 as LGHNA and CDR2 as YSLEER. Some clones are missing from TCRdb's copy, which holds only in-frame ones; the method was immunoSEQ multiplex PCR. The sample yields around 100,000 clones, approximately 94% seen once. Input material: T cells isolated from PBMCs. V usage is TRBV4-3 and J usage is TRBJ2-7; 8 bases are shared with TRBD2. This TCR came from a human donor in good health. CDR3 protein: CASSQASGGWAVYEQYF. Written as DNA, the CDR3 is TGCGCCAGCAGCCAAGCATCGGGAGGGTGGGCCGTCTACGAGCAGTACTTC.